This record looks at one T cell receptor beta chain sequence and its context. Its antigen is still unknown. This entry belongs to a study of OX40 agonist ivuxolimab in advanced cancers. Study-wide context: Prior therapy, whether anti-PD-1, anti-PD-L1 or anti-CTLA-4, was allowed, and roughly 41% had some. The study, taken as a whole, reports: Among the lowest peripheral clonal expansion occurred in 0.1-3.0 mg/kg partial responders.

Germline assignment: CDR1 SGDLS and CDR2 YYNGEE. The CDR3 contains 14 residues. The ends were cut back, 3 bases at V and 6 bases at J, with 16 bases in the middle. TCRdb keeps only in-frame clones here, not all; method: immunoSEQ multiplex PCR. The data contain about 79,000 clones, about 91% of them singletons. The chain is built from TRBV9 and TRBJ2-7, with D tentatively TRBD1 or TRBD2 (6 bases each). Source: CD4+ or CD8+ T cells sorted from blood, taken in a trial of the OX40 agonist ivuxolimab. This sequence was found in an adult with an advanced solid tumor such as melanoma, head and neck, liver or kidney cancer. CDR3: CASSGAWGAGEQYF. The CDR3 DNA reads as TGTGCCAGCAGCGGAGCATGGGGGGCGGGCGAGCAGTACTTC.